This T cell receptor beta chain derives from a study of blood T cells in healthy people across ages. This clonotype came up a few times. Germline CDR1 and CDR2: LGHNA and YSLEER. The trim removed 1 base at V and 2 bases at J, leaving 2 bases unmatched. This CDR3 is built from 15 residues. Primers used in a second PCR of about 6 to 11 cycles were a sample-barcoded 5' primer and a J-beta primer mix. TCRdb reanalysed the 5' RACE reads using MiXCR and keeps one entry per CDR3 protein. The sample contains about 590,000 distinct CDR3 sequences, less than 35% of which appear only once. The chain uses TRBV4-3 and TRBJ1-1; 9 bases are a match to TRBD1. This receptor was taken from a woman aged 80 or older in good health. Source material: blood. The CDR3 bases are TGCGCCAGCAGCCAAGGGGACAGGGTAAACACTGAAGCTTTCTTT. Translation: CASSQGDRVNTEAFF.